The 14 T cell receptor beta chains presented below share a single source sample, sequenced in a study of Ad26.COV2.S vaccination and SARS-CoV-2 variants. Treatment described: roughly 18 received Ad26.COV2.S at low or high dose, single or two shots; about 5 received placebo; per-sample allocation not given. All samples were drawn on day 63, counting from the first vaccine or placebo injection. Profiling relied on immunoSEQ multiplex PCR, and the TCRdb table lists in-frame clones only, not all of them. This sample has about 350,000 clones, with about nine tenths found just once. This specimen was peripheral blood, taken in a trial of Ad26.COV2.S vaccine versus placebo. The receptors were gathered from a person aged 18 to 59 who received the Ad26.COV2.S COVID-19 vaccine or a placebo.

V gene TRBV27 combines with J gene TRBJ2-7, with 7 bases identical to TRBD1. The CDR3 spans 14 residues. The V segment lost 4 bases and the J segment 2 bases; nucleotides outside the gene matches: 5. CDR1 is MNHEY and CDR2 is SMNVEV in the germline V gene (reference sequence). CDR3 DNA: TGTGCCAGCAGTTCGGGGCAGGGGGCCTACGAGCAGTACTTC. Amino acid sequence: CASSSGQGAYEQYF.

The V and J genes are TRBV19 and TRBJ1-2; D unresolved. CDR3 size: 14 residues. Germline V gene sequence: CDR1 LNHDA, CDR2 SQIVND (reference sequence). The V and J ends lost 7 bases and 4 bases respectively, with 16 bases between them. In DNA, the CDR3 is TGTGCCAGTAACCCCGACCGGGCCTTCTATGGCTACACCTTC. It codes for CASNPDRAFYGYTF.

CDR3 in DNA: TGTGCCAGCAGCTTCCCGGGACTACAAGAGACCCAGTACTTC. This encodes CASSFPGLQETQYF. This rearrangement joins TRBV7-3 to TRBJ2-5, with 7 bases lining up with TRBD2. Germline V gene data show CDR1 as SGHTA and CDR2 as FQGTGA. The ends lost 3 bases at V and 2 bases at J; junction bases unmatched: 3. The CDR3 is 14 amino acids.

This rearrangement joins TRBV3-1 (or the pseudogene TRBV3-2) to TRBJ1-1; possible D gene TRBD1, 5 bases. V lost 0 bases, J lost 1 base, and 6 bases lay in between. This CDR3 is 14 amino acids long. Germline assignment: CDR1 LGHDT and CDR2 YNNKEL (reference sequence). The CDR3 loop reads CASSQDDRNTEAFF. CDR3 sequence (DNA): TGTGCCAGCAGCCAAGACGACAGGAACACTGAAGCTTTCTTT.

This chain links TRBV27 with TRBJ1-2; D is uncertain. This CDR3 has 15 amino acids. CDR1 and CDR2 from the germline V gene are MNHEY and SMNVEV (reference sequence). Trimming took off 1 base at V and 3 bases at J, with 12 bases between the two ends. The CDR3 DNA sequence: TGTGCCAGCAGTTTATACCCCAGTTTGGACTATGGCTACACCTTC. This sequence encodes CASSLYPSLDYGYTF.

The chain links TRBV9 to TRBJ2-2, with D possibly matching TRBD1 (5 bases). V was pared by 4 bases and J by 2 bases, with 15 bases between. This CDR3 contains 16 residues. In germline, CDR1 is SGDLS, CDR2 YYNGEE. CDR3 region: CASSRGPLVNTGELFF. As DNA, the CDR3 is TGTGCCAGCAGCAGGGGTCCGCTTGTAAACACCGGGGAGCTGTTTTTT.

The chain has TRBV7-3 and TRBJ2-3, with TRBD1 as a possible D gene (5 bases). Germline V CDR1 and CDR2: SGHTA, FQGTGA. Deletions cut 5 bases from V and 2 bases from J, with 17 bases between. The CDR3 totals 16 residues. CDR3 nucleotide sequence: TGTGCCAGCAGCCCCCCGGGCAGGGTAAACACAGATACGCAGTATTTT. Its translation: CASSPPGRVNTDTQYF.

The chain joins TRBV28 to TRBJ2-6; D is perhaps TRBD1 or TRBD2 (5 bases each). The germline CDR1 and CDR2 sequences are MDHEN and SYDVKM. Trimming removed 2 bases at V and 0 bases at J, with 11 bases between. CDR3 length: 17 amino acids. This chain's CDR3 is CASSLGGVPSGANVLTF. The CDR3 region has the DNA TGTGCCAGCAGTTTAGGGGGAGTCCCCTCTGGGGCCAACGTCCTGACTTTC.

This clone has just a few counts. The chain uses TRBV6-5 and TRBJ1-1, with a weak D call TRBD1 (6 bases). This CDR3 comprises 15 residues. CDR1 is MNHEY, CDR2 SVGAGI, per germline. The V gene lost 0 bases and the J gene lost 1 base, with 9 bases spanning the gap. The CDR3 nucleotides are TGTGCCAGCAGTTACTCCACAGGGCGGAACACTGAAGCTTTCTTT. Residues: CASSYSTGRNTEAFF.

The chain has TRBV5-1 and TRBJ2-7, with TRBD1 identical over 8 bases. The germline gives CDR1 SGHRS, CDR2 YFSETQ. The V gene end was trimmed by 4 bases and the J gene end by 6 bases; junction bases not matched to a gene: 9. There are 14 residues in the CDR3. The CDR3, as DNA: TGCGCCAGCAGCGATGGGACAGGTGGTCGCGAGCAGTACTTC. Protein: CASSDGTGGREQYF.

The chain joins TRBV7-2 to TRBJ1-5, with a tentative D call TRBD1 (6 bases). Deletions cut 3 bases from V and 0 bases from J, with 12 bases between. Germline lookup yields CDR1 SGHTA and CDR2 FQGNSA. The CDR3 is 16 residues long. In DNA, the CDR3 is TGTGCCAGCAGCTTGGCCGGGACATATAGCAATCAGCCCCAGCATTTT. The encoded protein is CASSLAGTYSNQPQHF.

V usage is TRBV15 and J usage is TRBJ2-2; D tentatively fits TRBD1 or TRBD2 (5 bases each). The germline gives CDR1 LNHNV, CDR2 YYDKDF (reference sequence). V was shortened by 3 bases and J by 4 bases, with 12 bases between the two germline ends. The CDR3 sequence is 15 residues long. Here the CDR3 reads CATSRRTGGTGELFF. CDR3 coding DNA: TGTGCCACCAGCAGGCGGACTGGGGGCACCGGGGAGCTGTTTTTT.

The chain employs TRBV15 and TRBJ1-5, with a weak D call TRBD1 (5 bases). The CDR3 extends over 15 amino acids. Trimming cost V 9 bases and J 1 base, with 16 bases left between them. Germline V gene sequence: CDR1 LNHNV, CDR2 YYDKDF (reference sequence). CDR3 nucleotide sequence: TGTGCCACTGCGCCAAGGGGTTCCAGCAATCAGCCCCAGCATTTT. This gives the protein CATAPRGSSNQPQHF.

This clone was picked up one time. The CDR3 DNA reads as TGTGCCAGCTCACCACAGGGTAGGACAGATACGCAGTATTTT. It is translated as CASSPQGRTDTQYF. This sequence joins TRBV18 and TRBJ2-3, with D hard to call. The CDR3 sequence is 14 residues long. CDR1 and CDR2 (germline): KGHSH, LQKENI. V lost 1 base and J lost 3, with 8 bases in between.